This is a list of T cell receptor beta chains from one sample in a study of post-analysis software for immune sequencing data. TCRdb reanalysed the PCR reads using MiXCR and keeps one entry per CDR3 protein. The sample lists roughly 800,000 distinct CDR3 sequences; roughly 30% were seen once. Sequenced: blood. Receptors were obtained from a girl aged 10 to 17 with multiple sclerosis. Both conserved end residues are part of each CDR3. The D gene is left open where the match is weak.

j_call,v_call,d_call,cdr3_aa
TRBJ2-7,TRBV27,TRBD2,CASSYSGTPTYEQYF
TRBJ1-1,TRBV6-4,-,CASSDLVNTEAFF
TRBJ2-2,TRBV5-1,TRBD1,CASSTGTGRTGELFF
TRBJ2-1,TRBV11-2,-,CASSLMDPDNEQFF
TRBJ2-3,TRBV6-1,TRBD2,CASSSLAGDGTDTQYF
TRBJ1-4,TRBV9,TRBD1,CASSEGVLTGGEKLFF
TRBJ2-3,TRBV15,-,CATSRDRPDSDTQYF
TRBJ2-5,TRBV24-1,-,CATSDPGFQETQYF
TRBJ2-7,TRBV20-1,TRBD2,CSARVLWASGPYEQYF
TRBJ2-5,TRBV2,TRBD1,CASHRGRETQYF
TRBJ1-4,TRBV10-3,TRBD1,CAVSEGRQGITNEKLFF
TRBJ2-7,TRBV11-2,-,CASSFSVEQYF
-,TRBV7-2,TRBD2,CASSTRTSGGVYNEQYF
TRBJ2-4,TRBV7-2,-,CASSTTGIGEQYF
TRBJ2-3,TRBV2,-,CASSPSTTPSTDTQYF
TRBJ1-2,TRBV20-1,TRBD1,CSAARQGSDGYTF
TRBJ2-5,TRBV2,-,CASTMDRNQETQYF
TRBJ2-1,TRBV27,TRBD2,CASSLRYSGRSYDEQFF
TRBJ2-7,TRBV6-2/TRBV6-3,TRBD2,CASSSHPGGSYEQYF
TRBJ2-7,TRBV7-2,TRBD2,CASSSYTVLAGGLESYEQYF
TRBJ2-5,TRBV20-1,TRBD2,CSAVIAGRYQETQYF
TRBJ1-5,TRBV20-1,TRBD1,CSARSGGRGNQPQHF
TRBJ2-1,TRBV20-1,TRBD2,CSASDPSGPYNEQFF
TRBJ2-1,TRBV20-1,TRBD2,CSARGLADNEQFF
TRBJ2-4,TRBV20-1,-,CSVGVLAKNIQYF
TRBJ2-1,TRBV6-1,TRBD2,CASSGKAGGSGEQFF
TRBJ2-1,TRBV3-1,TRBD2,CASSQVILAAPNNEQFF